Listed below are T cell receptor beta chains from one sample, sequenced in a study of monozygotic twins with inflammatory bowel disease. TCRdb reprocessed the 5' RACE reads; each CDR3 protein has one entry and no DNA is given. Its listing shows some 440,000 distinct CDR3 sequences. The sequencing input was blood. The receptors here all came from a human donor with ulcerative colitis or Crohn's disease, or a healthy co-twin of an affected twin (not recorded which). Both conserved end residues are part of each CDR3.

v_call: TRBV19
j_call: TRBJ2-6
cdr3_aa: CASSRGPLSGANVLTF

v_call: TRBV5-1
j_call: TRBJ2-1
cdr3_aa: CASSPPGVWGNNEQFF

v_call: TRBV5-1
j_call: TRBJ1-3
cdr3_aa: CASSPITGTSSGNTIYF

v_call: TRBV2
j_call: TRBJ1-1
cdr3_aa: CASTRDLNTEAFF

v_call: TRBV3-1
j_call: TRBJ2-1
cdr3_aa: CASSLRVGEQFF

v_call: TRBV10-3
j_call: TRBJ2-5
cdr3_aa: CAISEGFRGETQYF

v_call: TRBV7-2
j_call: TRBJ2-2
cdr3_aa: CASSIGWGSGELFF

v_call: TRBV12-3/TRBV12-4
j_call: TRBJ1-1
cdr3_aa: CASSLGGSATEAFF

v_call: TRBV13
j_call: TRBJ1-6
cdr3_aa: CASSADRLNSPLHF

v_call: TRBV6-5
j_call: TRBJ1-5
cdr3_aa: CASSSERAYQPQHF

v_call: TRBV5-1
j_call: TRBJ2-3
cdr3_aa: CASRPGLSTDTQYF

v_call: TRBV5-1
j_call: TRBJ2-7
cdr3_aa: CASSLIGASYEQYF

v_call: TRBV19
j_call: TRBJ2-2
cdr3_aa: CASTDYTGELFF

v_call: TRBV29-1
j_call: TRBJ2-3
cdr3_aa: CSTRQVLDTQYF

v_call: TRBV19
j_call: TRBJ2-3
cdr3_aa: CASTPSRWGTGGTDTQYF

v_call: TRBV6-5
j_call: TRBJ1-1
cdr3_aa: CASSFNPRGRTEAFF

v_call: TRBV2
j_call: TRBJ2-5
cdr3_aa: CASMMRQAQETQYF

v_call: TRBV5-1
j_call: TRBJ2-5
cdr3_aa: CASIDNQETQYF

v_call: TRBV18
j_call: TRBJ2-3
cdr3_aa: CASSPRVDTQYF

v_call: TRBV5-6
j_call: TRBJ2-2
cdr3_aa: CASSLENTIYTGELFF

v_call: TRBV12-3/TRBV12-4
j_call: TRBJ1-5
cdr3_aa: CASSFGGDNQPQHF

v_call: TRBV2
j_call: TRBJ1-5
cdr3_aa: CASSVTGIQPQHF

v_call: TRBV5-1
j_call: TRBJ1-1
cdr3_aa: CASSLGDRGEAFF

v_call: TRBV29-1
j_call: TRBJ2-5
cdr3_aa: CSVDGQLQETQYF

v_call: TRBV29-1
j_call: TRBJ2-2
cdr3_aa: CSVTGTSFNTGELFF

v_call: TRBV7-2
j_call: TRBJ2-1
cdr3_aa: CASSKTGTSGGTQFF

v_call: TRBV7-9
j_call: TRBJ1-4
cdr3_aa: CASSSTASTNEKLFF

v_call: TRBV9
j_call: TRBJ2-7
cdr3_aa: CASSLLDNFYEQYF

v_call: TRBV19
j_call: TRBJ2-1
cdr3_aa: CASNGQGRMHEQFF

v_call: TRBV29-1
j_call: TRBJ2-3
cdr3_aa: CSVLGLAGGPGTDTQYF

v_call: TRBV4-2
j_call: TRBJ2-2
cdr3_aa: CASSQDRTGYGELFF

v_call: TRBV12-3/TRBV12-4
j_call: TRBJ2-1
cdr3_aa: CASSFQGPAYNEQFF

v_call: TRBV4-3
j_call: TRBJ2-3
cdr3_aa: CASSQDGTSGAPTQYF

v_call: TRBV6-1
j_call: TRBJ1-5
cdr3_aa: CASSVDRNQPQHF

v_call: TRBV9
j_call: TRBJ2-4
cdr3_aa: CASSVAPPGGTKNMQYF

v_call: TRBV20-1
j_call: TRBJ2-3
cdr3_aa: CSARGWGTSTDTQYF

v_call: TRBV24-1
j_call: TRBJ2-3
cdr3_aa: CATSEPGTDTQYF

v_call: TRBV29-1
j_call: TRBJ1-1
cdr3_aa: CSVEDSRLARTEAFF

v_call: TRBV4-1
j_call: TRBJ2-1
cdr3_aa: CASRAVTSGGSSGSSYNEQFF

v_call: TRBV25-1
j_call: TRBJ2-3
cdr3_aa: CASVGHGGTDTQYF

v_call: TRBV27
j_call: TRBJ2-2
cdr3_aa: CASRRGLGTGELFF

v_call: TRBV7-7
j_call: TRBJ2-5
cdr3_aa: CASSFLGQLETQYF

v_call: TRBV6-2/TRBV6-3
j_call: TRBJ2-2
cdr3_aa: CASINDGTGELFF

v_call: TRBV10-3
j_call: TRBJ2-7
cdr3_aa: CAISESGSTTAGYYEQYF

v_call: TRBV6-5
j_call: TRBJ1-2
cdr3_aa: CASSYPGTDANYGYTF